This T cell receptor (beta chain) appears in the sequencing data of a study of T cell repertoires and Cas9 in healthy adults. Whole-study context: Characterization of SpCas9-reactive CD4 and CD8 T cells covered multi-effector potency, cytotoxicity and lineage.

The repertoire was sequenced with immunoSEQ multiplex PCR; TCRdb's copy has only in-frame clones and lacks some. The table includes 1,500 to 1,700 clones, 90% to 95% detected once. Study conclusions and caveats: In vitro, SpCas9-reactive Tregs were reported to curb effector T cell proliferation and function. Preexisting effector T cell responses to SpCas9 were described as ubiquitous among healthy humans studied.

The J segment lost 1 base and the V segment lost 3 bases, leaving 11 bases of the junction unmatched. Germline V gene sequence: CDR1 LNHDA, CDR2 SQIVND (reference sequence). This CDR3 contains 17 residues. This TCR was recovered from a human donor in good health. Source material: SpCas9-reactive CD4+ effector T cells (CD137+, CD154-, CD25-, CD127+) from PBMCs; culture status not recorded. The V gene is TRBV19, the J gene TRBJ1-1, with 7 bases identical to TRBD1. This CDR3 is CASSMIGGSTPNTEAFF. The CDR3 DNA follows: TGTGCCAGTAGTATGATAGGGGGCAGCACCCCGAACACTGAAGCTTTCTTT.